This T cell receptor (beta chain) comes out of a study of post-analysis software for immune sequencing data. Findings and limits, study-wide: When patients were compared with controls, 5 or 6 TRBV segments were more frequent, TRBV5-6, TRBV5-1 and TRBV20-1 among them.

Libraries were made from TCR beta cDNA, and they carried unique molecular identifiers. A single record per CDR3 protein comes from TCRdb applying MiXCR to the PCR reads. The sample lists roughly 650,000 distinct CDR3 sequences; 55% to 70% were seen once. Germline V gene sequence: CDR1 SGHDN, CDR2 FVKESK. The V and J ends lost 1 base and 4 bases respectively, with 14 bases between them. This CDR3 contains 16 residues. With respect to this clonotype: The antigen is unknown.

This sequence originates from a girl aged 2 to 9 with multiple sclerosis. Sample: blood. This chain links TRBV14 with TRBJ1-3; D ambiguous. The CDR3 DNA sequence: TGTGCCAGCAGCCAAGTGGAGGGTAGGAAAGGAAACACCATATATTTT. Translation: CASSQVEGRKGNTIYF.